This T cell receptor beta chain was captured by sequencing in a study of blood T cell repertoires in COVID-19. Overall study context: Sites across the United States, Italy and Spain contributed samples from acute and convalescent COVID-19.

Measured with immunoSEQ multiplex PCR; TCRdb has only the in-frame clones, and not every one. The sample lists tens of thousands of clones, about 84% occurring once. With 2 bases removed from V and 6 bases from J, the gap between germline ends came to 16 bases. The CDR3 consists of 15 residues. CDR1 and CDR2 from the germline V gene are LNHDA and SQIVND (reference sequence). Sequencing input: peripheral blood. The sequence came from a man aged 60 to 75 with acute or convalescent COVID-19. The rearrangement links TRBV19 to TRBJ1-2; a weak D match, TRBD1 (5 bases). This chain's CDR3 is CASSITLGLMDGYTF. The CDR3 coding sequence is TGTGCCAGTAGTATAACCCTGGGGCTGATGGATGGCTACACCTTC. Drawing the rest from reference TRBV19 and TRBJ1-2, the complete variable domain is DGGITQSPKYLFRKEGQNVTLSCEQNLNHDAMYWYRQDPGQGLRLIYYSQIVNDFQKGDIAEGYSVSREKKESFPLTVTSAQKNPTAFYLCASSITLGLMDGYTFGSGTRLTVV.